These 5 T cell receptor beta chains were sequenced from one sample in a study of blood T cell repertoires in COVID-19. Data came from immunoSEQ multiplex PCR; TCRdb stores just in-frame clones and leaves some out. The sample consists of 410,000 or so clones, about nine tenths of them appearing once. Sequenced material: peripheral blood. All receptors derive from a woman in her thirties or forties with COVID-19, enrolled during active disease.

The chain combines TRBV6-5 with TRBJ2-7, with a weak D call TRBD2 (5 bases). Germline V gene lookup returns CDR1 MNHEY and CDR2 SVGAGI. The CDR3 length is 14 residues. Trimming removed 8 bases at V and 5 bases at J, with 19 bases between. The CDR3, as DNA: TGTGCCAGCCGTCGGACTCCGGATGGCCACGAGCAGTACTTC. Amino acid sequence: CASRRTPDGHEQYF.

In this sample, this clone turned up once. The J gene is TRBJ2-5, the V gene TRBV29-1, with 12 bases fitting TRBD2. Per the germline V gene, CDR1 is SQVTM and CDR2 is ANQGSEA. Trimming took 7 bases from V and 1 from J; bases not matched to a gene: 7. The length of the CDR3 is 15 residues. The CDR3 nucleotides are TGCAGCGCCACAGGGACTAGCGGGCGCCAAGAGACCCAGTACTTC. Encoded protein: CSATGTSGRQETQYF.

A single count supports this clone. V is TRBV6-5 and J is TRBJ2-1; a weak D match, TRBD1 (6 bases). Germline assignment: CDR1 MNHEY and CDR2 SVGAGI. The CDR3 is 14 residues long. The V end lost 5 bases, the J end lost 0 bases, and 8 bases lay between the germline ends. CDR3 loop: CASSRGSSYNEQFF. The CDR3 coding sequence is TGTGCCAGCAGTAGGGGGAGCTCCTACAATGAGCAGTTCTTC.

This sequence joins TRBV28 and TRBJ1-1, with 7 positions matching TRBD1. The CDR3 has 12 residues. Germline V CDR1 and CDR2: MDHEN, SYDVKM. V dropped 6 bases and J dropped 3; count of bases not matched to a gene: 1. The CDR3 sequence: CASRTGYTEAFF. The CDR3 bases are TGTGCCAGCAGGACAGGGTACACTGAAGCTTTCTTT.

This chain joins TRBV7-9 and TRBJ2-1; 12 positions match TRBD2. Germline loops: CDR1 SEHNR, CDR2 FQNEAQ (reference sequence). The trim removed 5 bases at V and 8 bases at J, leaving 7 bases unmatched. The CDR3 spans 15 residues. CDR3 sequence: CASSEPGLAGDEQFF. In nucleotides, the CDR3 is TGTGCCAGCAGCGAACCGGGACTAGCGGGTGATGAGCAGTTCTTC.